Following are 25 T cell receptor beta chains from one sample sequenced in a study of molecular identifiers for immune sequencing clone quantification. One entry per CDR3 protein, called by TCRdb with MiXCR from the PCR reads. The sample yields some 70,000 distinct CDR3 sequences, about a sixth seen once. The sample taken for sequencing was naive CD8+ T cells from blood, with Jurkat cell RNA spiked in. Described subset: FACS-sorted CD8+CD4-CCR7+CD45RA+ naive T cells. The receptors derive from a human donor in good health. Some libraries in this study had Jurkat cell RNA spiked in.

As concerns this clonotype: A much larger clone sits a single nucleotide away, making a read error possible. The chain combines TRBV24-1 with TRBJ2-5; D not resolved. The CDR3 covers 12 residues. CDR1 is KGHDR, CDR2 SFDVKD, per germline. Trimming pared 1 base from V and 4 bases from J, leaving 3 bases between. DNA of the CDR3: TGTGCCACCAGTGATTTAGGAGAGACCCAGTACTTC. This codes for CATSDLGETQYF.

This clonotype was picked up many times. This chain connects TRBV7-6 to TRBJ2-2; D is perhaps TRBD2 (5 bases). Trimming took 5 bases from V and 3 from J, leaving 16 bases between them. Germline V gene data show CDR1 as SGHVS and CDR2 as FNYEAQ. The CDR3 has 16 amino acids. The CDR3 DNA follows: TGTGCCAGCAGCCCTCGGGGAAGGTCGGACACCGGGGAGCTGTTTTTT. Translation gives CASSPRGRSDTGELFF.

This clonotype showed up many times. The chain's CDR3 is CAWSMGSSTDTQYF. CDR3 bases: TGTGCCTGGTCCATGGGGAGCAGCACAGATACGCAGTATTTT. This chain links TRBV30 with TRBJ2-3; D possibly corresponds to TRBD2 (5 bases). The CDR3 consists of 14 residues. The germline gives CDR1 GTSNPN, CDR2 SVGIG (reference sequence). Trimming took 5 bases from V and 0 from J, leaving 12 bases between them.

This clonotype was seen a handful of times. A much larger clone is a single base away; this may be a read error. The gene calls are TRBV29-1 and TRBJ2-7; D may be TRBD1 (5 bases). This CDR3 comprises 14 residues. Germline V gene data show CDR1 as SQVTM and CDR2 as ANQGSEA. V was cut by 0 bases and J by 3 bases, with 12 bases left in between. The CDR3 region is CSVEEGQEIYEQYF. The DNA of the CDR3 is TGCAGCGTTGAAGAGGGGCAGGAGATCTACGAGCAGTACTTC.

This clonotype showed up many times. The rearrangement uses TRBV12-5 and TRBJ2-2; 10 bases agree with TRBD1. The germline V gene encodes CDR1 LGHNT and CDR2 FRNRAP. The CDR3 runs 15 residues. Unmatched junction bases numbered 6, after V lost 4 bases and J lost 7 bases. The CDR3 DNA follows: TGTGCTAGTGGTTGGGGGACAGGGGCAGTCGGGGAGCTGTTTTTT. It specifies CASGWGTGAVGELFF.

This clonotype appeared a few times. V and J are TRBV5-6 and TRBJ2-1; D is uncertain. From germline, CDR1 is SGHDT and CDR2 YYEEEE. Trimming shortened V by 4 bases and J by 14 bases, and 16 bases separated the two germline ends. This CDR3 has 12 residues. CDR3 region: CASSPTSGPEFF. DNA of the CDR3: TGTGCCAGCAGCCCCACGTCCGGACCAGAGTTCTTC.

This clonotype was recorded many times. This sequence joins TRBV11-3 and TRBJ2-1, with 7 positions matching TRBD1. The V gene end was trimmed by 5 bases and the J gene end by 9 bases; junction bases not matched to a gene: 19. Germline V CDR1 and CDR2: SGHNT, YENEEA. The CDR3 has 17 amino acids. The CDR3 nucleotides read TGTGCCAGCAGCCCGACAGGGCCCTTTACCCGGAGTGGTGAGCAGTTCTTC. Translation: CASSPTGPFTRSGEQFF.

This clonotype was recorded many times. The V gene is TRBV7-9, the J gene TRBJ2-3; no clear D. This CDR3 is built from 15 residues. V lost 6 bases and J lost 4, with 17 bases in between. The germline V gene has CDR1 SEHNR and CDR2 FQNEAQ (reference sequence). This CDR3 is CASRSLGEVADTQYF. The CDR3 region has the DNA TGTGCCAGCAGATCGCTAGGCGAGGTTGCAGATACGCAGTATTTT.

Note on this clonotype: This is likely a read error, given that the CDR3 carries no conserved phenylalanine or tryptophan at its end. The chain recombines TRBV7-6 with TRBJ2-1; D remains ambiguous. The CDR3 sequence is 15 residues long. CDR1 SGHVS and CDR2 FNYEAQ come from the germline V gene. Trimming took 6 bases from V and 0 from J, leaving 12 bases between them. The CDR3 loop is CASSPRDFSYNEQFL. CDR3 coding DNA: TGTGCCAGCAGTCCCAGAGACTTCTCCTACAATGAGCAGTTCCTC.

CDR3 sequence (DNA): TGTGCCAGCAGTTACTCCCCGGGAATCCGGTTCCCTGCGGGAGCCGGGGAGCTGTTTTTT. Protein: CASSYSPGIRFPAGAGELFF. V gene TRBV6-6 combines with J gene TRBJ2-2; 7 bases line up with TRBD2. The junction had 19 bases not matched to a gene; V was cut back by 0 bases and J by 6 bases. The germline V gene encodes CDR1 MNHNY and CDR2 SVGAGI (reference sequence). This CDR3 is 20 amino acids long.

This clonotype came up many times. V and J are TRBV7-2 and TRBJ2-5, with a weak D call TRBD2 (6 bases). CDR3 length equals 15 residues. The ends were cut back, 3 bases at V and 5 bases at J, with 16 bases in the middle. CDR1 is SGHTA and CDR2 is FQGNSA in the germline V gene. The chain's CDR3 is CASSFMGGMAETQYF. The CDR3 DNA follows: TGTGCCAGCAGCTTCATGGGCGGGATGGCGGAGACCCAGTACTTC.

This clonotype was detected only a few times. DNA for the CDR3: TGTGCCAGCAGACTCCAGACAGGGGTGGAGACCCAGTACTTC. It yields the protein CASRLQTGVETQYF. The chain has TRBV27 and TRBJ2-5, with 8 bases identical to TRBD1. CDR1 is MNHEY, CDR2 SMNVEV, per germline (reference sequence). CDR3 length equals 14 residues. J lost 5 bases, V lost 6 bases, and 8 bases had no gene match.

This clonotype has a count of ten or more. The chain links TRBV30 to TRBJ2-1, with a weak D call TRBD2 (5 bases). The CDR3 runs 14 residues. Per germline, CDR1 GTSNPN and CDR2 SVGIG (reference sequence). V lost 3 bases and J 5 bases, leaving 14 bases between the germline ends. In DNA, the CDR3 is TGTGCCTGGAGCCTAAGCGGAACAAACAATGAGCAGTTCTTC. The encoded protein is CAWSLSGTNNEQFF.

The rearrangement uses TRBV3-1 and TRBJ2-1; 10 nucleotides align to TRBD2. Looked up from germline, CDR1 is LGHDT and CDR2 is YNNKEL (reference sequence). The CDR3 covers 18 residues. V shed 5 bases, J shed 7 bases, and the junction held 17 bases outside the gene matches. The CDR3 coding sequence is TGTGCCAGCAGCAAATACCCTAGCGGGAGTAGCATTACGAATGAGCAGTTCTTC. Translating gives CASSKYPSGSSITNEQFF.

The chain is built from TRBV24-1 and TRBJ2-7; unclear D gene. The CDR3 has 15 amino acids. In germline, CDR1 is KGHDR, CDR2 SFDVKD. Between the trimmed V and J ends, which lost 3 bases and 0 bases, there was a span of 11 bases. CDR3 DNA: TGTGCCACCAGTGATCCCGAGATTTTCTCCTACGAGCAGTACTTC. Its protein product is CATSDPEIFSYEQYF.

This clonotype occurred many times. This rearrangement joins TRBV24-1 to TRBJ2-3, with D possibly matching TRBD2 (6 bases). CDR1 is KGHDR, CDR2 SFDVKD, per germline. This CDR3 is built from 17 residues. V gave up 3 bases and J gave up 5 bases, with 20 bases separating them. The CDR3 DNA reads as TGTGCCACCAGTGATACTGGGACTTCTGCTTCCGGAGATACGCAGTATTTT. Its protein product is CATSDTGTSASGDTQYF.

This clonotype has at least ten counts. The chain has TRBV7-2 and TRBJ2-1; the D gene could be TRBD1 or TRBD2 (5 bases each). From germline, CDR1 is SGHTA and CDR2 FQGNSA. The CDR3 length is 16 residues. V lost 2 bases to trimming and J lost 4 bases, with 15 bases between them. The CDR3, as DNA: TGTGCCAGCAGCTTAAGGGGTCTGTCGGGATACAATGAGCAGTTCTTC. It encodes CASSLRGLSGYNEQFF.

This clonotype was recorded many times. The V call is TRBV4-1, the J call TRBJ2-5; TRBD2 matches 11 bases. Germline-derived CDR1 and CDR2 are MGHRA and YSYEKL. The length of the CDR3 is 15 residues. The V gene end was trimmed by 0 bases and the J gene end by 5 bases; junction bases not matched to a gene: 2. CDR3 sequence: CASSQEGLADETQYF. CDR3 DNA sequence: TGCGCCAGCAGCCAAGAGGGACTAGCGGACGAGACCCAGTACTTC.

This clonotype has more than one count but fewer than ten. This could be a read error, since a much larger clone is one nucleotide away. J is TRBJ2-5 and V is TRBV5-1; D gene ambiguous. V was clipped by 3 bases and J by 3 bases, with 9 bases between them. Germline CDR1 is SGHRS and CDR2 is YFSETQ. The CDR3 is 13 residues long. CDR3 residues: CASSWVQEETQYF. CDR3 nucleotides: TGCGCCAGCAGCTGGGTTCAGGAAGAGACCCAGTACTTC.

This clonotype has just a few counts. Its ends do not fully match the called genes, so a read error is possible. This chain uses TRBV4-1 with TRBJ1-5; no clear D gene. There are 14 residues in the CDR3. Germline CDR1 MGHRA, CDR2 YSYEKL. CDR3 coding DNA: TGCGCCTGCAGCCAAGTGCAGTCCAATCAGCCCCAGCATTTT. This gives the protein CACSQVQSNQPQHF.

The chain has TRBV28 and TRBJ2-4, with TRBD2 matching 7 bases. The germline V gene encodes CDR1 MDHEN and CDR2 SYDVKM. The V gene end was trimmed by 7 bases and the J gene end by 15 bases; junction bases not matched to a gene: 9. CDR3 size: 11 residues. The CDR3 DNA reads TGTGCCAGCAACCCGGGGGGAACGTGGTACTTC. Translation gives CASNPGGTWYF. Based on the CDR3 plus reference TRBV28 and TRBJ2-4, the full variable domain is DVKVTQSSRYLVKRTGEKVFLECVQDMDHENMFWYRQDPGLGLRLIYFSYDVKMKEKGDIPEGYSVSREKKERFSLILESASTNQTSMYLCASNPGGTWYFGAGTRLSVL.

The V and J genes are TRBV5-1 and TRBJ2-7; TRBD2 aligns across 12 bases. J gave up 4 bases and V 0 bases, and 2 bases lay outside the gene matches. The CDR3 is 15 amino acids. CDR1 and CDR2 (germline): SGHRS, YFSETQ. CDR3 protein: CASSLELAGGYEQYF. Here the CDR3 DNA reads TGCGCCAGCAGCTTGGAACTAGCGGGAGGATACGAGCAGTACTTC.

This clonotype was counted between two and nine times. The rearrangement joins TRBV5-1 to TRBJ2-7, with TRBD1 matching 8 bases. The CDR3 runs 15 residues. V gave up 5 bases and J gave up 1 base; unmatched junction bases: 8. Germline CDR1 and CDR2: SGHRS and YFSETQ. This CDR3 is CASRDREDYSYEQYF. CDR3 bases: TGCGCCAGCAGGGACAGGGAAGACTATTCCTACGAGCAGTACTTC.

This clonotype has a count of ten or more. V and J are TRBV7-2 and TRBJ2-5, with 10 bases aligning to TRBD2. This CDR3 is built from 19 residues. The germline CDR1 and CDR2 sequences are SGHTA and FQGNSA. J was trimmed by 5 bases and V by 4 bases; bases with no gene match: 19. The CDR3 sequence is CASSSHPGLAPVGAETQYF. For the CDR3, the DNA is TGTGCCAGCAGCTCCCACCCGGGACTAGCGCCAGTAGGGGCGGAGACCCAGTACTTC. Looking up the rest from reference TRBV7-2 and TRBJ2-5 gives the full variable domain: GAGVSQSPSNKVTEKGKDVELRCDPISGHTALYWYRQSLGQGLEFLIYFQGNSAPDKSGLPSDRFSAERTGGSVSTLTIQRTQQEDSAVYLCASSSHPGLAPVGAETQYFGPGTRLLVL.

This clonotype was found many times. V is TRBV7-9 and J is TRBJ2-5; no firm D call. Between the trimmed V and J ends, which lost 5 bases and 8 bases, there was a span of 18 bases. The CDR3 contains 14 residues. CDR1 is SEHNR, CDR2 FQNEAQ, per germline (reference sequence). CDR3 DNA: TGTGCCAGCAGCCAACCCAGCGCCCCAATAACCCAGTACTTC. Translated, it gives CASSQPSAPITQYF.